The 23 T cell receptor beta chains reported below all come from one sample, sequenced in a study of cytomegalovirus exposure and HLA in healthy donors. It was with 60 Vbeta and 13 Jbeta primers that the PCR ran. Using immunoSEQ multiplex PCR, the repertoire was profiled, and TCRdb retains in-frame clones only, with some absent. The sample lists approximately 150,000 clones, 65% to 70% seen once, with less than 11% in the top ten. The sequenced sample consisted of PBMCs. These receptor sequences come from a man aged 30 to 39 in good health and CMV-seropositive.

The chain uses TRBV5-6 and TRBJ1-6; TRBD1 might be the D (5 bases). Trimming removed 4 bases from V and 7 bases from J, with 15 bases in between. In germline, CDR1 is SGHDT, CDR2 YYEEEE. The CDR3 runs to 15 residues. CDR3 in DNA: TGTGCCAGCAGCCTGGTTCGACAGTCAAATTCACCCCTCCACTTT. Its protein product is CASSLVRQSNSPLHF.

This chain connects TRBV7-3 to TRBJ2-5; D is unclear. Matching the DNA end better, TRBJ2-7 makes the J call doubtful. The CDR3 extends over 13 amino acids. Per the germline V gene, CDR1 is SGHTA and CDR2 is FQGTGA. CDR3 protein: CASSFGGSYEQYF. The CDR3 nucleotides are TGTGCCAGCAGCTTCGGCGGCTCCTACGAGCAGTACTTC.

This clone appeared a single time. The J gene is TRBJ2-1, the V gene TRBV5-1; 15 bases map to TRBD2. Trimming took 1 base from V and 1 from J; bases not matched to a gene: 9. This CDR3 spans 20 amino acids. CDR1 and CDR2 from the germline V gene are SGHRS and YFSETQ. The CDR3 sequence is CASSLTAGLAGGRSYNEQFF. The DNA for the CDR3 is TGCGCCAGCAGCTTGACGGCTGGACTAGCGGGAGGGCGATCCTACAATGAGCAGTTCTTC.

V and J are TRBV27 and TRBJ1-2; D remains unclear. V was shortened by 2 bases and J by 2 bases, with 27 bases between the two germline ends. The CDR3 loop spans 20 amino acids. CDR1 and CDR2 (germline): MNHEY, SMNVEV (reference sequence). CDR3 nucleotide sequence: TGTGCCAGCAGTTTAAAGGAAGGCGGTCCGGGTCCCGGAGCAAACTATGGCTACACCTTC. Residues: CASSLKEGGPGPGANYGYTF.

Only one count was recorded for this clone. The V gene is TRBV19, the J gene TRBJ2-3; tentative D call: TRBD2 (6 bases). CDR3 size: 12 residues. In germline, CDR1 is LNHDA, CDR2 SQIVND (reference sequence). Trimming took 6 bases from V and 6 from J, leaving 10 bases between them. CDR3 loop: CASSGSGDTQYF. Written as DNA, the CDR3 is TGTGCCAGTAGCGGGAGTGGTGATACGCAGTATTTT.

The genes are TRBV11-2 and TRBJ2-7; TRBD1 is a possible D gene (6 bases). Germline CDR1 reads SGHAT; CDR2 reads FQNNGV. The CDR3 totals 12 residues. Deletions cut 5 bases from V and 4 bases from J, with 9 bases between. This chain's CDR3 is CASSLTGYEQYF. DNA of the CDR3: TGTGCCAGCAGCCTTACAGGGTACGAGCAGTACTTC.

This clone occurred a few times. This rearrangement joins TRBV28 to TRBJ1-2; 10 bases agree with TRBD1. Losses at the gene ends were 5 bases for V and 7 bases for J; bases not matched to a gene: 10. The CDR3 covers 15 residues. Per the germline V gene, CDR1 is MDHEN and CDR2 is SYDVKM. DNA of the CDR3: TGTGCCAGCAGTGCCCCGGGACAGGGGCTGCGTGGCTACACCTTC. It yields the protein CASSAPGQGLRGYTF.

The V call is TRBV19, the J call TRBJ2-7; D not resolved. Between the trimmed V and J ends, which lost 6 bases and 0 bases, there was a span of 12 bases. The germline V gene has CDR1 LNHDA and CDR2 SQIVND (reference sequence). This CDR3 has 14 amino acids. The CDR3, as DNA: TGTGCCAGTAGCAGCAGCGCTAGCTCCTACGAGCAGTACTTC. It specifies CASSSSASSYEQYF.

V is TRBV7-8 and J is TRBJ2-1, with 13 bases that match TRBD2. CDR3 length: 15 residues. Germline-derived CDR1 and CDR2 are SGHVS and FQNEAQ. V shed 3 bases, J shed 5 bases, and the junction held 1 base outside the gene matches. CDR3 in DNA: TGTGCCAGCAGCTTGACTAGCGGGAGGCACAATGAGCAGTTCTTC. Translated, it gives CASSLTSGRHNEQFF.

The chain uses TRBV4-1 and TRBJ1-1; 10 bases are a match to TRBD1. The trim removed 0 bases at V and 7 bases at J, leaving 5 bases unmatched. The CDR3 length is 15 residues. Germline lookup yields CDR1 MGHRA and CDR2 YSYEKL. Here the CDR3 DNA reads TGCGCCAGCAGCCAAGACCGAGACAGGGGGCTTGAAGCTTTCTTT. Amino acids: CASSQDRDRGLEAFF.

V and J are TRBV29-1 and TRBJ2-3; 11 positions agree with TRBD2. The CDR3 is 14 residues long. Germline trimming cut 6 bases from V and 2 bases from J; bases unmatched to any gene: 4. Germline V gene lookup returns CDR1 SQVTM and CDR2 ANQGSEA. In DNA, the CDR3 is TGCAGCGTACTAGCGGGAGACTACACAGATACGCAGTATTTT. It yields the protein CSVLAGDYTDTQYF.

The chain recombines TRBV13 with TRBJ1-1; D is unclear. The CDR3 has 15 amino acids. The V gene lost 5 bases and the J gene lost 1 base, with 14 bases spanning the gap. The germline V gene encodes CDR1 PRHDT and CDR2 FYEKMQ (reference sequence). This chain's CDR3 is CASSRRRIGNTEAFF. CDR3 nucleotides: TGTGCCAGCAGCCGTCGGCGGATCGGGAACACTGAAGCTTTCTTT.

The chain joins TRBV5-1 to TRBJ2-5; D is unclear. In germline, CDR1 is SGHRS, CDR2 YFSETQ. This CDR3 contains 12 residues. V lost 0 bases, J lost 10 bases, and 10 bases lay in between. As DNA, the CDR3 is TGCGCCAGCAGCTTGGACAATTCCAGCCAGTACTTC. The encoded protein is CASSLDNSSQYF.

The chain combines TRBV2 with TRBJ2-7; D is uncertain. This CDR3 region has 11 residues. Germline lookup yields CDR1 SNHLY and CDR2 FYNNEI. V lost 4 bases and J 4 bases, leaving 5 bases between the germline ends. The CDR3 protein is CASSALYEQYF. Written as DNA, the CDR3 is TGTGCCAGCAGTGCCTTATACGAGCAGTACTTC.

The chain is built from TRBV4-1 and TRBJ2-3, with TRBD2 identical over 10 bases. Looked up from germline, CDR1 is MGHRA and CDR2 is YSYEKL. There are 20 residues in the CDR3. Trimming at V came to 1 base and at J to 4 bases, leaving 17 bases not matched to a gene. CDR3 residues: CASSQVASGSRLGSADTQYF. Written as DNA, the CDR3 is TGCGCCAGCAGCCAAGTTGCTAGCGGGAGTCGTCTGGGTTCTGCAGATACGCAGTATTTT.

This chain uses TRBV6-1 with TRBJ1-2; D not resolved. Germline V CDR1 and CDR2: MNHNS, SASEGT. The CDR3 runs 14 residues. Trimming shortened V by 6 bases and J by 7 bases, and 18 bases separated the two germline ends. The CDR3: CASSVQRDSIGYTF. In nucleotides, the CDR3 is TGTGCCAGCAGCGTACAGCGGGATTCTATTGGCTACACCTTC.

This rearrangement joins TRBV18 to TRBJ2-2, with 8 bases that match TRBD2. CDR1 and CDR2 (germline): KGHSH, LQKENI. Germline trimming cut 2 bases from V and 7 bases from J; bases unmatched to any gene: 15. The CDR3 consists of 18 residues. The CDR3 region has the DNA TGTGCCAGCTCACCAAGAACCCTAGCCGGGAGGGCTGACGGGGAGCTGTTTTTT. Amino acid sequence: CASSPRTLAGRADGELFF. The full variable domain, completed using reference TRBV18 and TRBJ2-2, is NAGVMQNPRHLVRRRGQEARLRCSPMKGHSHVYWYRQLPEEGLKFMVYLQKENIIDESGMPKERFSAEFPKEGPSILRIQQVVRGDSAAYFCASSPRTLAGRADGELFFGEGSRLTVL.

V is TRBV30 and J is TRBJ1-2, with 7 bases fitting TRBD1. CDR3 size: 15 residues. Per the germline V gene, CDR1 is GTSNPN and CDR2 is SVGIG (reference sequence). V lost 3 bases, J lost 4 bases, and 11 bases stayed unmatched. CDR3 region: CAWRSGTAISYGYTF. The CDR3 nucleotides are TGTGCCTGGAGATCCGGGACAGCTATTTCCTATGGCTACACCTTC.

The V and J genes are TRBV15 and TRBJ1-2, with no clear D. CDR1 is LNHNV, CDR2 YYDKDF, per germline (reference sequence). This CDR3 is built from 13 residues. The V and J ends lost 1 base and 8 bases respectively, with 11 bases between them. The CDR3 loop reads CATSRGLAGGYTF. The CDR3 bases are TGTGCCACCAGCAGAGGCCTAGCGGGGGGCTACACCTTC.

CDR3 nucleotides: TGTGCCTGGAATCGGGGTGGGACCGGGGAGCTGTTTTTT. This codes for CAWNRGGTGELFF. The rearrangement links TRBV30 to TRBJ2-2, with a weak D call TRBD2 (5 bases). In germline, CDR1 is GTSNPN, CDR2 SVGIG (reference sequence). V was pared by 4 bases and J by 5 bases, with 11 bases between. There are 13 residues in the CDR3.

The chain carries TRBV7-2 and TRBJ2-7; tentatively, D is TRBD1 (5 bases). This CDR3 spans 11 amino acids. V lost 5 bases, J lost 5 bases, and 7 bases lay in between. Looked up from germline, CDR1 is SGHTA and CDR2 is FQGNSA. The CDR3 is CASSRGDEQYF. In DNA form, the CDR3 reads TGTGCCAGCAGCAGGGGCGACGAGCAGTACTTC.

The chain links TRBV7-9 to TRBJ2-5; D is perhaps TRBD2 (6 bases). V lost 5 bases to trimming and J lost 4 bases, with 17 bases between them. Per the germline V gene, CDR1 is SEHNR and CDR2 is FQNEAQ (reference sequence). The CDR3 is 15 residues long. The CDR3 spells CASSPIGGWVETQYF. Here the CDR3 DNA reads TGTGCCAGCAGCCCAATCGGGGGATGGGTAGAGACCCAGTACTTC.

This clone has just a few counts. The genes are TRBV2 and TRBJ2-7; 7 nucleotides agree with TRBD1. Germline CDR1 reads SNHLY; CDR2 reads FYNNEI. With 3 bases clipped from V and 4 bases from J, the junction kept 6 bases outside the gene matches. This CDR3 contains 14 residues. The CDR3 DNA reads as TGTGCCAGCAGTGACAGGGGGTACTCTTACGAGCAGTACTTC. Translating gives CASSDRGYSYEQYF.